The 13 T cell receptor beta chains in this list originate from one sample, sequenced in a study of blood T cells in healthy people across ages. Primed by a sample-barcoded 5' primer and a J-beta primer mix, a second PCR proceeded for 7 to 11 cycles. MiXCR, run by TCRdb on the 5' RACE reads, gives a single entry per CDR3 protein. The table includes 700,000 to 900,000 distinct CDR3 sequences, roughly 53% detected once. The material sequenced was blood. The receptors were gathered from a man aged 80 or over in good health.

The chain combines TRBV7-2 with TRBJ2-7; 10 nucleotides align to TRBD1. The J call may be in error: the DNA end matches TRBJ2-5 better. CDR1 and CDR2 (germline): SGHTA, FQGNSA. The CDR3 contains 15 residues. The CDR3 DNA reads as TGTGCCAGCACCCTGACAGGGGGCCCCGGAGAGACCCAGTACTTC. Protein sequence: CASTLTGGPGETQYF.

In this sample, this clonotype turned up once. The V gene is TRBV20-1, the J gene TRBJ2-1; D perhaps matches TRBD1 (5 bases). The CDR3 runs to 15 residues. CDR1 is DFQATT and CDR2 is SNEGSKA in the germline V gene (reference sequence). V lost 1 base and J 4 bases, leaving 14 bases between the germline ends. The CDR3 DNA follows: TGCAGTGCTAGAGTACTTAGCCAGGGTTACAATGAGCAGTTCTTC. This encodes CSARVLSQGYNEQFF.

The chain joins TRBV15 to TRBJ2-1; 7 bases match TRBD2. The CDR3 is made up of 17 amino acids. Germline V gene lookup returns CDR1 LNHNV and CDR2 YYDKDF (reference sequence). Losses at the gene ends were 5 bases for V and 5 bases for J; bases not matched to a gene: 15. The CDR3 protein is CATSPPRGLAVNNEQFF. The CDR3 nucleotides are TGTGCCACCAGCCCCCCCCGAGGGCTAGCGGTCAACAATGAGCAGTTCTTC.

In this sample, this clonotype turned up a few times. V is TRBV29-1 and J is TRBJ1-5; tentative D call: TRBD1 (5 bases). The CDR3 has 13 amino acids. Trimming took 7 bases from V and 0 from J, leaving 10 bases between them. CDR1 is SQVTM, CDR2 ANQGSEA, per germline. The chain's CDR3 is CSASDSSNQPQHF. The CDR3 nucleotides are TGCAGCGCTTCCGACAGTAGCAATCAGCCCCAGCATTTT.

This rearrangement joins TRBV6-1 to TRBJ1-1; D gene ambiguous. Per germline, CDR1 MNHNS and CDR2 SASEGT. CDR3 size: 12 residues. Trimming took off 1 base at V and 11 bases at J, with 11 bases between the two ends. The CDR3 nucleotides are TGTGCCAGCAGTGAAGTTTCGTTTGTGGCTTTCTTT. Translated, it gives CASSEVSFVAFF.

The rearrangement joins TRBV12-3 or TRBV12-4 to TRBJ1-2, with 7 bases lining up with TRBD1. With 5 bases clipped from V and 4 bases from J, the junction kept 10 bases outside the gene matches. The CDR3 spans 15 residues. The CDR3 region is CASSHRRGLVYGYTF. CDR3 DNA sequence: TGTGCCAGCAGTCACCGGAGGGGGCTAGTCTATGGCTACACCTTC.

The rearrangement links TRBV3-1 to TRBJ2-3; 11 bases fit TRBD2. With 1 base clipped from V and 9 bases from J, the junction kept 15 bases outside the gene matches. Germline V gene data show CDR1 as LGHDT and CDR2 as YNNKEL (reference sequence). The CDR3 sequence is 18 residues long. CDR3 in amino acids: CASSQGGLADLGLATQYF. CDR3 sequence (DNA): TGTGCCAGCAGCCAAGGGGGACTAGCGGACCTCGGCCTAGCCACGCAGTATTTT.

A few counts support this clonotype. CDR3 loop: CSASDVRHQSSYEQYF. The CDR3 DNA sequence: TGCAGTGCTAGTGATGTCAGGCACCAAAGCTCCTACGAGCAGTACTTC. The chain carries TRBV20-1 and TRBJ2-7; D uncertain. The CDR3 length is 16 residues. V shed 3 bases and J shed 0 bases, with 18 bases lying between them. Germline V gene data show CDR1 as DFQATT and CDR2 as SNEGSKA (reference sequence).

The genes are TRBV12-3 or TRBV12-4 and TRBJ2-7; 10 bases agree with TRBD2. Trimming took 4 bases from V and 5 from J; bases not matched to a gene: 8. This CDR3 contains 15 residues. The CDR3 here is CASSYRTSGPHEQYF. DNA of the CDR3: TGTGCCAGCAGTTACAGGACTAGCGGTCCCCACGAGCAGTACTTC.

The chain recombines TRBV6-2 or TRBV6-3 with TRBJ2-5; weak D call: TRBD2 (6 bases). Germline V lookup: CDR1 MNHEY, CDR2 SVGEGT. V was pared by 0 bases and J by 1 base, with 15 bases between. The CDR3 is 17 residues long. As DNA, the CDR3 is TGTGCCAGCAGTTACTCGACAGAGGGGAGGTCCCAAGAGACCCAGTACTTC. Its translation: CASSYSTEGRSQETQYF.

In its sample, this clonotype was seen a few times. V gene TRBV5-1 combines with J gene TRBJ1-2; 7 positions agree with TRBD1. The CDR3 is 13 amino acids. Germline CDR1 is SGHRS and CDR2 is YFSETQ. V lost 5 bases, J lost 3 bases, and 4 bases stayed unmatched. The CDR3 DNA sequence: TGCGCCAGCAGGAGGGACAGCCACTATGGCTACACCTTC. Its translation: CASRRDSHYGYTF.

The chain couples TRBV11-2 to TRBJ2-3; D perhaps matches TRBD1 (5 bases). The CDR3 has 15 residues. Germline values: CDR1 SGHAT, CDR2 FQNNGV. Trimming stripped 0 bases from V and 14 bases from J, with 21 bases between. This CDR3 is CASSLDLVGPQYAYF. CDR3 DNA: TGTGCCAGCAGCTTAGATCTTGTGGGGCCGCAGTACGCGTATTTT.

The gene calls are TRBV11-2 and TRBJ1-2; 7 bases fit TRBD1. With V trimmed by 3 bases and J by 4 bases, 17 bases remained unmatched. The CDR3 contains 18 residues. Germline V gene data show CDR1 as SGHAT and CDR2 as FQNNGV. CDR3 loop: CASSFHPGQPPDPYGYTF. For the CDR3, the DNA is TGTGCCAGCAGCTTCCATCCGGGACAGCCACCAGACCCCTATGGCTACACCTTC.